Included here is one T cell receptor (beta chain) sequence, with context. No antigen is known for it. The record has no base qualities; no much larger clone is one base away. Peripheral blood CD8+ and CD4+ T cells from healthy donors, Susac syndrome patients and multiple sclerosis patients were profiled by high-throughput TCR beta sequencing. Healthy donors were included as age- and sex-matched controls. Bulk CD8+ and CD4+ T cells were purified by magnetic negative isolation, while CD8+ TEMRA cells were enriched using FACS. Blood was drawn into EDTA tubes, processed within 24 hours, and PBMCs were isolated by density gradient centrifugation. PBMCs intended for TCR sequencing were frozen in liquid nitrogen and were later thawed in a 37 degrees C water bath. A purity of at least 90% was achieved for sorted or isolated CD4+, CD8+ and CD8+ TEMRA cells. This sample is drawn from a study of CD8 T cells in Susac syndrome (dated by TCRdb to about 2019). Study-level background: The study used repertoire sequencing to test whether antigen drove CD8+ T cell activation and differentiation in Susac syndrome. The study compared CD8+ T cell repertoire clonality among 11 to 12 healthy donors, 14 Susac syndrome patients and 15 or so multiple sclerosis patients.

V is pared back by 0 bases and J by 6 bases, with 8 bases lying between the germline termini. Sequences MNHEY (CDR1) and SVGAGI (CDR2) are obtained from the germline V gene. The CDR3 starts with the cysteine, ends with the phenylalanine, and has 13 residues. Only the CDR3 portion is preserved as DNA: 39 bases, with reading frame beginning at the first base. RNA was extracted using the RNeasy kit, and about 0.45 to 1 ug of the RNA was reverse transcribed with random hexamers. TCR beta CDR3 regions were amplified with the immunoSEQ multiplex PCR assay covering 54 Vbeta and 13 Jbeta segments. PCR amplification bias was corrected using a synthetic template baseline for primer optimization and computational correction. For the original study's pipeline: Reads were assigned to V, D and J genes according to IMGT and analyzed in immunoSEQ Analyzer, with only productive sequences retained. Clonality was computed as one minus Shannon entropy normalized by log2 of the number of productive unique sequences. For each patient and control, public and private clones were evaluated among the 100 most prevalent clones. Susac-specific clones were defined as absent from healthy and MS cohorts, around 980 published viral clones and other ImmuneACCESS disease sequences. TCRdb passed the public sequencing reads through fastp at Q25 and MiXCR, retaining productive beta sequences. Rows with a matching CDR3 protein are joined into one entry that keeps the most common DNA and genes. The V and J calls come from TCRdb's annotation, not from the publication. For this sample the table gives around 56,000 distinct CDR3 sequences, of which over 85% were detected only once. Roughly 0.2% of the sample belongs to the ten largest clones.

Overall results and qualifications from the work: The number of individuals in the TCR sequencing and HLA analysis was acknowledged as relatively small.

Source material: CD8+ T cells from PBMCs. This TCR came from a human donor in good health. The chain employs TRBV6-5 and TRBJ1-2; the D gene lacks a confident call. The nucleotide sequence reads TGTGCCAGCAGTTACTCGGAAGGAAATGGCTACACCTTC. The translation is CASSYSEGNGYTF.